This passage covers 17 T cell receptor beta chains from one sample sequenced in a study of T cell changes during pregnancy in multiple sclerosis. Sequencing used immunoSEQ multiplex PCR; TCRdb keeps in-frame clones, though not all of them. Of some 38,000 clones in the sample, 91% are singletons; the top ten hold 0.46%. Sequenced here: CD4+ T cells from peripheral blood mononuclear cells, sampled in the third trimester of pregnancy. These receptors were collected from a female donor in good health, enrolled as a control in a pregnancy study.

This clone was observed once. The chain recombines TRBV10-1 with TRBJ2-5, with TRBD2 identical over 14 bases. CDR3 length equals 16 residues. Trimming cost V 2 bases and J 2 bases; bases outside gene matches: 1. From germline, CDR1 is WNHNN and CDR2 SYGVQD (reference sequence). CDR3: CASSEGTSGGQETQYF. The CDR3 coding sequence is TGCGCCAGCAGTGAGGGGACTAGCGGGGGACAAGAGACCCAGTACTTC.

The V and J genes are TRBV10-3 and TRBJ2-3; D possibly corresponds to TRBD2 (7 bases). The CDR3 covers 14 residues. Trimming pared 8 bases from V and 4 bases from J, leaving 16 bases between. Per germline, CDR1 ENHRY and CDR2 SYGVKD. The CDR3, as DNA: TGTGCCATCGGCCAGCGGGACACGGCAGATACGCAGTATTTT. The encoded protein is CAIGQRDTADTQYF.

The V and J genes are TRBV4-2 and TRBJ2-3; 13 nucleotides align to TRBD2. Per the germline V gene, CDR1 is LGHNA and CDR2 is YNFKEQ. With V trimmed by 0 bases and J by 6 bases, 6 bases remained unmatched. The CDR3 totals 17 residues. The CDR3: CASSQETSGGGLDTQYF. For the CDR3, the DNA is TGTGCCAGCAGCCAAGAAACTAGCGGGGGGGGGTTGGATACGCAGTATTTT.

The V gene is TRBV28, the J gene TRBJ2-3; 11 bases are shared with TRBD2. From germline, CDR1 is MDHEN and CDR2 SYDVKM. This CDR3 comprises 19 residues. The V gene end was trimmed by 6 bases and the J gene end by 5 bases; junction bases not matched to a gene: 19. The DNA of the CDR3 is TGTGCCAGCAGCTTACAGGGGGGACAAGGTCTAGCGGGAGGAGATACGCAGTATTTT. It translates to CASSLQGGQGLAGGDTQYF.

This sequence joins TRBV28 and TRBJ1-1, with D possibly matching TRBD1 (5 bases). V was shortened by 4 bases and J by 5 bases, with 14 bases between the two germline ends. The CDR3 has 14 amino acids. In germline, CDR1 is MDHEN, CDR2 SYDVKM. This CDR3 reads CASSSPGGRTEAFF. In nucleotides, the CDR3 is TGTGCCAGCAGTTCCCCCGGGGGACGGACTGAAGCTTTCTTT.

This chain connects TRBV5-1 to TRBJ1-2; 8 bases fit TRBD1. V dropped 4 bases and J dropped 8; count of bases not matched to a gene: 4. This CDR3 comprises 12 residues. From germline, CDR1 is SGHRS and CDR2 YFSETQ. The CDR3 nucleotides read TGCGCCAGCAGCACCGGGACAGGAGGCTACACCTTC. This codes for CASSTGTGGYTF.

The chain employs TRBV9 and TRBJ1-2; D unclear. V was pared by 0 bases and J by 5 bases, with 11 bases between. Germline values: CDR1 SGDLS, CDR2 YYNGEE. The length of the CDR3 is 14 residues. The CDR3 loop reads CASSVDGEGYGYTF. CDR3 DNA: TGTGCCAGCAGCGTAGACGGGGAGGGATATGGCTACACCTTC.

The CDR3, as DNA: TGTGCCTGGAGTTCTTCGCCAGGCATTCAGTACTTC. It codes for CAWSSSPGIQYF. This chain links TRBV30 with TRBJ2-4; no reliable D call. CDR1 is GTSNPN, CDR2 SVGIG, per germline (reference sequence). Trimming took off 2 bases at V and 9 bases at J, with 11 bases between the two ends. This CDR3 has 12 amino acids.

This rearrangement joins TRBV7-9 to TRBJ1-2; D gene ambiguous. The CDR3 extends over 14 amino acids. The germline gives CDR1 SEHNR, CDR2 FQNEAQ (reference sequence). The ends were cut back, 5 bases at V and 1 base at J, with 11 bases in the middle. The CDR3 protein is CASSDTDVNYGYTF. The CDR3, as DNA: TGTGCCAGCAGCGACACAGACGTTAACTATGGCTACACCTTC.

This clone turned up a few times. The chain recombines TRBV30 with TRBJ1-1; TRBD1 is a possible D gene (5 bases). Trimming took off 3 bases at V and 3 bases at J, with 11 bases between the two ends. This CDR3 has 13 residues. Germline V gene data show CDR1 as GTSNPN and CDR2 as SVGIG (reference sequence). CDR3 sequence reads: CAWSGGGDTEAFF. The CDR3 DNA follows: TGTGCCTGGAGCGGGGGAGGAGACACTGAAGCTTTCTTT.

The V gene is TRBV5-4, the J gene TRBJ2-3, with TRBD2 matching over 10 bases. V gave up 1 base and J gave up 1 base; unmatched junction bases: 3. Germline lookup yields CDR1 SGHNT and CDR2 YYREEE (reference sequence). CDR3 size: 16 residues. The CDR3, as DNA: TGTGCCAGCAGCTTGAGGCTAGCGGGGGGCACAGATACGCAGTATTTT. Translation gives CASSLRLAGGTDTQYF.

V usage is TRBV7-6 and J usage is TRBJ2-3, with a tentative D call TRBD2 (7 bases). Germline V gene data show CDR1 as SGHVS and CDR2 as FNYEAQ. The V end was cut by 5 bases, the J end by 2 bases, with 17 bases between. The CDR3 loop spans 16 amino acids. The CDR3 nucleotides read TGTGCCAGCAGCACCGCGGGGGCCCGGCCCACAGATACGCAGTATTTT. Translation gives CASSTAGARPTDTQYF.

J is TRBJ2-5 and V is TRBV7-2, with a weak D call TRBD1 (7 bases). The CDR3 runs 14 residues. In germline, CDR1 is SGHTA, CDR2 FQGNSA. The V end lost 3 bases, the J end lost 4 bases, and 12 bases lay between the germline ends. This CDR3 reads CASSFGGQRETQYF. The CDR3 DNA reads TGTGCCAGCAGCTTCGGGGGACAGAGAGAGACCCAGTACTTC.

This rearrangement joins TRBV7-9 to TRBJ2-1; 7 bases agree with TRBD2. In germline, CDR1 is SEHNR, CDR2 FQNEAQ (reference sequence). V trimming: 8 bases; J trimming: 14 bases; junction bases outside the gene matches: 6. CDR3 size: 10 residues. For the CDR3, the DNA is TGTGCCAGCGGCAACCGGGGGGAGTTCTTC. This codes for CASGNRGEFF.

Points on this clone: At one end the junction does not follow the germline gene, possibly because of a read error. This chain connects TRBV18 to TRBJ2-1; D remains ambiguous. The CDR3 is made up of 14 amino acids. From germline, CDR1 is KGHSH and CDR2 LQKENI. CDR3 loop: CASSPQTAVNEQFF. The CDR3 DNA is TGTGCCAGCTCCCCACAGACTGCAGTGAATGAGCAGTTCTTC.

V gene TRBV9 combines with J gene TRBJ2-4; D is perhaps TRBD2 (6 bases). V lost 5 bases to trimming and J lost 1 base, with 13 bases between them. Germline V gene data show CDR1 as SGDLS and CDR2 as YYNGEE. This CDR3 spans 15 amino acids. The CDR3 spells CASSAGSEAKNIQYF. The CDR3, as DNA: TGTGCCAGCAGTGCGGGATCTGAGGCCAAAAACATTCAGTACTTC.

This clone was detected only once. The CDR3 region is CASSLTDRGSYGYTF. The DNA for the CDR3 is TGTGCCAGCAGCTTGACGGACAGGGGAAGCTATGGCTACACCTTC. The chain carries TRBV7-8 and TRBJ1-2; 9 positions match TRBD1. Germline V lookup: CDR1 SGHVS, CDR2 FQNEAQ. The CDR3 length is 15 residues. J was trimmed by 4 bases and V by 3 bases; bases with no gene match: 6.